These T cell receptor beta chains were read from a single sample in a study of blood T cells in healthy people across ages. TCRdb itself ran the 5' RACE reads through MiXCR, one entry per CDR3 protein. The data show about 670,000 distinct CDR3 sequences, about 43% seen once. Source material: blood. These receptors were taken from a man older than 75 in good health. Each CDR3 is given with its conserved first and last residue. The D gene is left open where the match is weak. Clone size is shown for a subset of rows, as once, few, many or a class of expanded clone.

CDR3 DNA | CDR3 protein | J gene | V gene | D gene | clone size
TGTGCCATCTCGAGCGGGAGGGCCGACGAGCAGTACTTC | CAISSGRADEQYF | TRBJ2-7 | TRBV10-3 | TRBD2 | .
TGTGCCAGCAGCCCCCTTCGGGCGGGAGGCTACACCTTC | CASSPLRAGGYTF | TRBJ1-2 | TRBV7-2 | . | few
TGTGCCAGCAGTAGCGCGAACTTGGTCCATGAGCAGTTCTTC | CASSSANLVHEQFF | TRBJ2-1 | TRBV6-5 | . | few
TGCGCCAGCAGCCAAGAAGGGGGTAGGTACACTGAAGTTTTCTTT | CASSQEGGRYTEVFF | TRBJ1-1 | TRBV4-1 | . | .
TGCAGTGCTAGAGATGATGCTGCAGGGGGAGACACTGAAGCTTTCTTT | CSARDDAAGGDTEAFF | TRBJ1-1 | TRBV20-1 | TRBD1 | few
TGTGCCAGTAGCCCCAGCAGAACGACTCCCTCCTACGAGCAGTACTTC | CASSPSRTTPSYEQYF | TRBJ2-7 | TRBV19 | . | .
TGCAGTGTTAGACCTTCGCAGGGGGCCGTATTAGTTTCACCCCTCCACTTT | CSVRPSQGAVLVSPLHF | TRBJ1-6 | TRBV20-1 | TRBD1 | .
TGTGCCAGCAGCTCTCAGGGAGCGAACTATGGCTACACCTTC | CASSSQGANYGYTF | TRBJ1-2 | TRBV7-2 | . | .
TGCGCCAGCAGCCAAGATGAGGGGCACAATGAGCAGTTCTTC | CASSQDEGHNEQFF | TRBJ2-1 | TRBV4-3 | . | .
TGCAGCGCCATCGGGACAGGGGTCTCTGAAGCTTTCTTT | CSAIGTGVSEAFF | TRBJ1-1 | TRBV29-1 | TRBD1 | .
TGTGCCAGCAGTGACCTAGGGAGGGACAATGAGCAGTTCTTC | CASSDLGRDNEQFF | TRBJ2-1 | TRBV25-1 | TRBD2 | few
TGTGCCAGCAGCTTAGGGGGACTAGCGGGGGCGGACAATGAGCAGTACTTC | CASSLGGLAGADNEQYF | TRBJ2-5 | TRBV11-3 | TRBD2 | many
TGCAGTGCTAAGCGGGAGCCCCGTGAGACCCAGTTCTTC | CSAKREPRETQFF | TRBJ2-1 | TRBV20-1 | TRBD2 | .
TGCGCCAGCAGCCAATACCTCACAGAGGCCGGGGAGCTGTTTTTT | CASSQYLTEAGELFF | TRBJ2-2 | TRBV4-3 | . | .
TGTGCCAGCACTCCTAGCGGATGGGGGCAAGAGACCCAGTACTTC | CASTPSGWGQETQYF | TRBJ2-5 | TRBV7-2 | TRBD2 | few
TGTGCCAGCAGGCCAAGGGGACAGCCCCTTAACTATGGCTACACCTTC | CASRPRGQPLNYGYTF | TRBJ1-2 | TRBV6-6 | TRBD1 | few
TGCGCCGGCAGCTTGGGTGAGGGAGCCTACAATGAGCAGTTCTTC | CAGSLGEGAYNEQFF | TRBJ2-1 | TRBV5-1 | . | .
TGCAGCGTTGAAGGCCAGGGGGGGACCGGGGAGCTGTTTTTT | CSVEGQGGTGELFF | TRBJ2-2 | TRBV29-1 | . | .
TGTGCCAGCTCACCAGCGGGACAGGGTTCCACCGGGGAGCTGTTTTTT | CASSPAGQGSTGELFF | TRBJ2-2 | TRBV18 | TRBD1 | many
TGTGCCAGCAGCTTAGTGCTCAAGAACAATGAGCAGTACTTC | CASSLVLKNNEQYF | TRBJ2-7 | TRBV7-2 | . | .
TGTGCCAGCAGCTTTGACAGGGGCTCGGAGACCCAGTACTTC | CASSFDRGSETQYF | TRBJ2-5 | TRBV7-2 | TRBD1 | .
TGCGCCAGCAGCTCCCTAGGTGGGAGGGCAACTAATGAAAAACTGTTTTTT | CASSSLGGRATNEKLFF | TRBJ1-4 | TRBV5-1 | . | .
TGCAGTGCTAGACAGGGATCCTACAATGAGCAGTTCTTC | CSARQGSYNEQFF | TRBJ2-1 | TRBV20-1 | . | few
TGTGCCAGCAGTTCTATCTTTTCTGGTCAGCCCCAGCATTTT | CASSSIFSGQPQHF | TRBJ1-5 | TRBV6-2/TRBV6-3 | . | .